This is a list of T cell receptor beta chains from one sample in a study of molecular identifiers for immune sequencing clone quantification. Each CDR3 protein is one row after TCRdb ran MiXCR on the PCR reads. The table has nearly 650,000 distinct CDR3 sequences, roughly 25% seen once. Material for sequencing was naive CD8+ T cells from blood, with Jurkat cell RNA spiked in. The receptors derive from a human donor in good health. Some libraries in this study had Jurkat cell RNA spiked in. Each CDR3 is given with its conserved first and last residue. The D gene is left open where the match is weak. The size entry is marked missing in some rows and otherwise reads once, few, many or a size class.

j_call	clone_size	d_call	cdr3_length	v_call	cdr3_nt	cdr3_aa
TRBJ2-5	few	TRBD2	16	TRBV4-1	TGCGCCAGCAGCCAAGAACCGGGACTAGGAGCGGAGACCCAGTACTTC	CASSQEPGLGAETQYF
TRBJ2-3	many	TRBD2	16	TRBV7-9	TGTGCCAGCAGCCTTGGACTAGCGGTGATAACGGATACGCAGTATTTT	CASSLGLAVITDTQYF
TRBJ1-4	NA	NA	15	TRBV7-9	TGTGCCAGCAGCTCGACACTGACAGCAAATGAAAAACTGTTTTTT	CASSSTLTANEKLFF
TRBJ2-5	once	NA	16	TRBV3-1	TGTGCCAGCTGCCATCCTTCCGGGAGAGGGGTTGAGCCCCAGTACTTC	CASCHPSGRGVEPQYF
TRBJ1-5	few	NA	14	TRBV9	TGTGCCAGCAGCGCGGGACAAAATTATCAGCCCCAGCATTTT	CASSAGQNYQPQHF
TRBJ2-7	few	NA	12	TRBV2	TGTGCCAGCAGGGGAGTACCCCACGAGCAGTACTTC	CASRGVPHEQYF
TRBJ2-3	NA	NA	13	TRBV19	TGTGCCAGTAGTGAGGACATAACAGATACGCAGTATTTT	CASSEDITDTQYF
TRBJ1-1	NA	NA	14	TRBV11-2	TGTGCCAGCAGCCCCGGAGGGTTGCACACTGAAGCTTTCTTT	CASSPGGLHTEAFF
TRBJ2-7	few	NA	14	TRBV27	TGTGCCAGCACTGGGGCTCCTCGATACTACGAGCAGTACTTC	CASTGAPRYYEQYF
TRBJ2-3	NA	NA	13	TRBV12-3/TRBV12-4	TGTGCCAGCAGTTTTTCCGTGCGCGATACGCAGTATTTT	CASSFSVRDTQYF
TRBJ2-2	NA	NA	15	TRBV24-1	TGTGCCACCAGAGAGACCGGGACATCCACCGGGGAGCTGTTATTT	CATRETGTSTGELLF
TRBJ2-7	NA	TRBD2	14	TRBV29-1	TGCAGCGCAGCGTGGACTAGCGGGTACTACGAGCAGTACTTC	CSAAWTSGYYEQYF
TRBJ1-5	NA	TRBD1	13	TRBV19	TGTGCCAGTGGAACAGGGGCTATTCAGCCCCAGCATTTT	CASGTGAIQPQHF
TRBJ1-1	few	NA	12	TRBV20-1	TGCAGTGCTAGAGATTTGGGCTCGGAAGCTTTCTTT	CSARDLGSEAFF